This TCR beta chain appears in the sequencing data of a study of human T cells and chemical hapten exposure. Study overall: Weekly administration of diphenylcyclopropenone to the scalp of patients continued throughout the roughly 25-week study.

Germline loops: CDR1 MNHNY, CDR2 SVGAGI (reference sequence). V lost 4 bases and J 2 bases, leaving 10 bases between the germline ends. The CDR3 length is 14 residues. Separate cDNA molecules received unique molecular identifiers, which the library attached to them. TCRdb re-called the RACE reads through MiXCR, storing one row per CDR3 protein. The sample includes 300,000 to 400,000 distinct CDR3 sequences, under 8% of them seen just once. This clonotype was found many times. Time point given: patch test 1, 2 weeks after DPC sensitization. Treatment meaning: therapeutic diphenylcyclopropenone sensitization with weekly scalp DPC. Blood draws came first, before each patch test. Suited to DPC and affected by alopecia, the donors ranged from 18 to 70 years old.

The chain joins TRBV6-6 to TRBJ2-3; a weak D match, TRBD2 (5 bases). This receptor was taken from a woman younger than 30 with alopecia areata. Some clones in this sample may be carry-over from other donors' samples. Material: whole blood, obtained in connection with sensitization to the hapten diphenylcyclopropenone (DPC). The CDR3, as DNA: TGTGCCAGCAGTTCACCTGGACTCACAGATACGCAGTATTTT. Translating gives CASSSPGLTDTQYF.